This T cell receptor beta chain was obtained from a study of T cell responses to AZD1222 COVID-19 vaccine. Study-wide context: Second doses that came at about 4 or about 12 weeks were put together. Findings and caveats of the study: At baseline, seropositivity was found in only six or seven AZD1222 recipients.

V was pared by 6 bases and J by 6 bases, with 7 bases of the junction left unmatched. The CDR3 runs to 13 residues. The germline gives CDR1 SQVTM, CDR2 ANQGSEA. The data were produced by immunoSEQ multiplex PCR, yet TCRdb's version contains in-frame clones alone and is incomplete. The table records over 100,000 clones, roughly 89% of them present only once. On this clone itself: The antigen is undetermined.

The chain recombines TRBV29-1 with TRBJ1-1; 10 bases line up with TRBD1. Sequences were derived from peripheral blood, sampled on day 0 of AZD1222 vaccination. This sequence originates from an adult in good health. The CDR3 nucleotides read TGCAGCGTGGACGGACAGGGGGTAGCTGAAGCTTTCTTT. It translates to CSVDGQGVAEAFF.